The source of this TCR beta chain is a study of blood T cell repertoires in COVID-19. Study-level information: Samples of COVID-19 (acute and convalescent) were obtained from the United States, Italy and Spain. PBMCs, B-cell-depleted T cells, or T cells provided the cDNA or gDNA that made up the material.

TCRdb's table, derived via immunoSEQ multiplex PCR, lists solely in-frame clones and lacks some. The data hold 70,000 to 95,000 clones, with about 90% observed a single time. V gave up 5 bases and J gave up 0 bases, with 10 bases separating them. In germline, CDR1 is MDHEN, CDR2 SYDVKM. This CDR3 has 15 residues. The material sequenced was peripheral blood. The chain has TRBV28 and TRBJ1-4, with D tentatively TRBD1 (5 bases). This receptor was taken from a middle-aged man with active COVID-19. DNA of the CDR3: TGTGCCAGCAGTCCTCAGACAGCAACTAATGAAAAACTGTTTTTT. Its translation: CASSPQTATNEKLFF.